These 18 T cell receptor beta chains originate from one sample sequenced in a study of T cell changes during pregnancy in multiple sclerosis. Clones were sequenced by immunoSEQ multiplex PCR, and TCRdb holds only the in-frame ones, with some missing. The sample carries about 56,000 clones, 89% recorded once. The starting material was peripheral blood, obtained after pregnancy. The receptor source for this set is a female donor with multiple sclerosis, enrolled in a pregnancy study.

The chain uses TRBV5-1 and TRBJ1-4; weak D call: TRBD1 (6 bases). The germline V gene encodes CDR1 SGHRS and CDR2 YFSETQ. With 4 bases removed from V and 8 bases from J, the gap between germline ends came to 15 bases. This CDR3 has 14 residues. CDR3: CASSRQALEEKLFF. DNA for the CDR3: TGCGCCAGCAGCCGACAGGCCCTCGAAGAAAAACTGTTTTTT.

The chain combines TRBV10-3 with TRBJ1-6, with 7 bases matching TRBD1. The CDR3 loop spans 16 amino acids. With V trimmed by 4 bases and J by 4 bases, 7 bases remained unmatched. The germline V gene encodes CDR1 ENHRY and CDR2 SYGVKD. CDR3 sequence: CAISGSTGRYNSPLHF. DNA for the CDR3: TGTGCCATCAGTGGGTCGACAGGGAGGTATAATTCACCCCTCCACTTT.

The CDR3 DNA reads as TGTGCCAGCAGCCGGGACTTTCACAATGAGCAGTTCTTC. It is translated as CASSRDFHNEQFF. The rearrangement links TRBV5-5 to TRBJ2-1; D may be TRBD2 (6 bases). Trimming took off 4 bases at V and 5 bases at J, with 10 bases between the two ends. The CDR3 runs to 13 residues. CDR1 and CDR2 from the germline V gene are SGHKS and YYEKEE (reference sequence).

This chain uses TRBV19 with TRBJ2-5; D may be TRBD1 (5 bases). The CDR3 consists of 14 residues. Looked up from germline, CDR1 is LNHDA and CDR2 is SQIVND (reference sequence). Trimming took 4 bases from V and 7 from J, leaving 16 bases between them. The CDR3 here is CASSTNRRVGTQYF. The CDR3 nucleotides read TGTGCCAGTAGTACTAACAGGAGAGTAGGGACCCAGTACTTC.

This clone was detected only once. This sequence joins TRBV28 and TRBJ2-3; D call uncertain. V was clipped by 5 bases and J by 2 bases, with 11 bases between them. Germline V CDR1 and CDR2: MDHEN, SYDVKM. The CDR3 runs 14 residues. The CDR3 loop is CASSTLLSTDTQYF. The CDR3 DNA is TGTGCCAGCAGTACCCTATTGTCCACAGATACGCAGTATTTT.

The CDR3 coding sequence is TGTGCCACCGCGGGCGGAGATACGCAGTATTTT. Its protein is CATAGGDTQYF. The genes are TRBV19 and TRBJ2-3; weak D call: TRBD2 (5 bases). Germline loops: CDR1 LNHDA, CDR2 SQIVND (reference sequence). V was clipped by 10 bases and J by 5 bases, with 10 bases between them. This CDR3 is 11 amino acids long.

The CDR3 is CASSSFRRQETQYF. CDR3 in DNA: TGTGCCAGCTCATCCTTTAGGCGGCAAGAGACCCAGTACTTC. This chain joins TRBV18 and TRBJ2-5, with D uncertain. The CDR3 has 14 residues. V lost 5 bases and J lost 2, with 12 bases in between. Looked up from germline, CDR1 is KGHSH and CDR2 is LQKENI.

In DNA, the CDR3 is TGTGCCAGCAGTTCCTACGGGGGGTCCAACAATGAGCAGTTCTTC. It specifies CASSSYGGSNNEQFF. The chain employs TRBV6-5 and TRBJ2-1; TRBD2 agrees at 7 bases. Germline values: CDR1 MNHEY, CDR2 SVGAGI. Losses at the gene ends were 4 bases for V and 5 bases for J; bases not matched to a gene: 8. The CDR3 extends over 15 amino acids.

The chain employs TRBV5-6 and TRBJ2-7; tentatively, D is TRBD1 (6 bases). In germline, CDR1 is SGHDT, CDR2 YYEEEE. V lost 5 bases, J lost 0 bases, and 24 bases lay in between. The CDR3 extends over 18 amino acids. The CDR3 coding sequence is TGTGCCAGCAGTTTCTCATTCTCCCTGGACAGATTCTCCTACGAGCAGTACTTC. Its translation: CASSFSFSLDRFSYEQYF. Filled out from reference TRBV5-6 and TRBJ2-7, the complete variable domain reads DAGVTQSPTHLIKTRGQQVTLRCSPKSGHDTVSWYQQALGQGPQFIFQYYEEEERQRGNFPDRFSGHQFPNYSSELNVNALLLGDSALYLCASSFSFSLDRFSYEQYFGPGTRLTVT.

CDR3 amino acids: CASSEEAGARELFF. The CDR3 DNA sequence: TGTGCCAGCAGTGAAGAGGCGGGGGCGAGGGAGCTGTTTTTT. The V gene is TRBV6-4, the J gene TRBJ2-2; D is perhaps TRBD2 (7 bases). The CDR3 has 14 residues. V was trimmed by 3 bases and J by 9 bases, leaving 14 bases between them. The germline V gene encodes CDR1 MRHNA and CDR2 SNTAGT.

The chain employs TRBV30 and TRBJ2-7, with TRBD2 as a possible D gene (6 bases). V was cut by 4 bases and J by 6 bases, with 19 bases left in between. Germline V gives CDR1 GTSNPN, CDR2 SVGIG (reference sequence). The CDR3 covers 14 residues. The CDR3 here is CAWKFGTGLGEQYF. The CDR3 DNA is TGTGCCTGGAAGTTTGGGACTGGTCTCGGCGAGCAGTACTTC. Looking up the rest from reference TRBV30 and TRBJ2-7 gives the full variable domain: SQTIHQWPATLVQPVGSPLSLECTVEGTSNPNLYWYRQAAGRGLQLLFYSVGIGQISSEVPQNLSASRPQDRQFILSSKKLLLSDSGFYLCAWKFGTGLGEQYFGPGTRLTVT.

This clone was seen just once. The chain is built from TRBV5-1 and TRBJ1-1, with D possibly matching TRBD1 (5 bases). Germline values: CDR1 SGHRS, CDR2 YFSETQ. Trimming removed 5 bases at V and 5 bases at J, with 19 bases between. The CDR3 consists of 15 residues. The CDR3 DNA is TGCGCCAGCAGAATTATCGGTCGGGGGGATACTGAAGCTTTCTTT. Its protein product is CASRIIGRGDTEAFF.

This sequence joins TRBV5-4 and TRBJ2-1, with 9 bases lining up with TRBD1. V trimming: 4 bases; J trimming: 5 bases; junction bases outside the gene matches: 4. The CDR3 loop spans 14 amino acids. Per germline, CDR1 SGHNT and CDR2 YYREEE (reference sequence). The CDR3 DNA is TGTGCCAGCAGCGCGGGACAGGGCGACAATGAGCAGTTCTTC. Translation: CASSAGQGDNEQFF.

The V call is TRBV7-3, the J call TRBJ2-2; 9 bases match TRBD1. This CDR3 has 15 residues. Per germline, CDR1 SGHTA and CDR2 FQGTGA. Unmatched junction bases numbered 6, after V lost 5 bases and J lost 5 bases. The CDR3 region has the DNA TGTGCCAGCAGCCGGGACAGGGCAGAAACCGGGGAGCTGTTTTTT. This gives the protein CASSRDRAETGELFF.

The chain employs TRBV5-1 and TRBJ1-1; D is unclear. The V gene's germline CDR1 is SGHRS and CDR2 YFSETQ. The CDR3 totals 13 residues. Trimming stripped 0 bases from V and 7 bases from J, with 10 bases between. Here the CDR3 reads CASSLDVEGEAFF. CDR3 in DNA: TGCGCCAGCAGCTTGGACGTTGAGGGTGAAGCTTTCTTT.

This chain connects TRBV11-3 to TRBJ2-7; TRBD1 might be the D (6 bases). Per the germline V gene, CDR1 is SGHNT and CDR2 is YENEEA. The V and J ends lost 1 base and 2 bases respectively, with 6 bases between them. The CDR3 loop spans 13 amino acids. CDR3 loop: CASSLGTAYEQYF. In DNA, the CDR3 is TGTGCCAGCAGCTTAGGGACAGCCTACGAGCAGTACTTC.

The rearrangement uses TRBV25-1 and TRBJ1-1, with D tentatively TRBD1 (5 bases). Germline CDR1 MGHDK, CDR2 SYGVNS. This CDR3 has 15 amino acids. Trimming left V 0 bases short and J 1 base short, with 9 bases between. CDR3 sequence (DNA): TGTGCCAGCAGTGAATATGGGGCGACGAACACTGAAGCTTTCTTT. Residues: CASSEYGATNTEAFF.

This clone was seen a single time. The chain is built from TRBV5-6 and TRBJ1-4; D is uncertain. The CDR3 is 13 amino acids. Trimming cost V 3 bases and J 7 bases, with 10 bases left between them. The germline V gene has CDR1 SGHDT and CDR2 YYEEEE. The CDR3 reads CASSYQSGEKLFF. The CDR3 DNA sequence: TGTGCCAGCAGCTACCAGTCTGGTGAAAAACTGTTTTTT.